This passage covers 10 T cell receptor beta chains from one sample sequenced in a study of cytomegalovirus exposure and HLA in healthy donors. Data came from immunoSEQ multiplex PCR; TCRdb stores just in-frame clones and leaves some out. Altogether 100,000 to 150,000 clones are present, approximately 90% being singletons, with the ten largest covering 1.5% to 2%. The sample was PBMCs. Every receptor here comes from a woman aged 18-29 years in good health and CMV-seronegative.

The rearrangement joins TRBV2 to TRBJ2-2; D is undetermined. Germline CDR1 is SNHLY and CDR2 is FYNNEI. There are 13 residues in the CDR3. Trimming took off 4 bases at V and 8 bases at J, with 11 bases between the two ends. Written as DNA, the CDR3 is TGTGCCAGCAGTGTCCTAGGAGCGGGGGAGCTGTTTTTT. This gives the protein CASSVLGAGELFF.

This clone came up a few times. The chain carries TRBV19 and TRBJ1-5, with 7 bases that match TRBD1. Germline-derived CDR1 and CDR2 are LNHDA and SQIVND (reference sequence). The CDR3 extends over 15 amino acids. With 4 bases clipped from V and 6 bases from J, the junction kept 9 bases outside the gene matches. This CDR3 is CASSTSGGNRQPQHF. The CDR3 coding sequence is TGTGCCAGTAGTACCTCAGGGGGAAATCGTCAGCCCCAGCATTTT.

This clone came up once. No conserved phenylalanine or tryptophan is present at the end of the CDR3, so a read error is the likely explanation. Because the CDR3's place on the DNA is in doubt, the DNA is left out and the CDR3 is given as listed by TCRdb. V and J are TRBV10-1 and TRBJ1-1. Germline CDR1 is WNHNN and CDR2 is SYGVQD (reference sequence). The CDR3 totals 13 residues, both ends included. The CDR3 reads CASSELGGESLSI.

The chain links TRBV19 to TRBJ2-2, with D unclear. The CDR3 is made up of 12 amino acids. V shed 5 bases and J shed 7 bases, with 8 bases lying between them. The V gene's germline CDR1 is LNHDA and CDR2 SQIVND (reference sequence). The CDR3 spells CASSGEVGELFF. CDR3 DNA sequence: TGTGCCAGTAGTGGAGAGGTCGGGGAGCTGTTTTTT.

The chain employs TRBV19 and TRBJ2-3, with 7 positions matching TRBD2. Germline V gives CDR1 LNHDA, CDR2 SQIVND (reference sequence). The CDR3 extends over 14 amino acids. Trimming at V came to 5 bases and at J to 6 bases, leaving 8 bases not matched to a gene. The CDR3, as DNA: TGTGCCAGTAGTTTCGGCGGGGGACGGGATACGCAGTATTTT. The encoded protein is CASSFGGGRDTQYF.

The chain is built from TRBV9 and TRBJ2-3; 11 bases line up with TRBD2. Germline-derived CDR1 and CDR2 are SGDLS and YYNGEE. V trimming: 0 bases; J trimming: 4 bases; junction bases outside the gene matches: 4. This CDR3 has 16 residues. The CDR3: CASSVGFSGGADTQYF. In DNA form, the CDR3 reads TGTGCCAGCAGCGTAGGGTTTAGCGGGGGGGCAGATACGCAGTATTTT.

The chain combines TRBV7-2 with TRBJ2-1, with D tentatively TRBD2 (6 bases). Trimming pared 5 bases from V and 0 bases from J, leaving 14 bases between. The length of the CDR3 is 16 residues. The germline gives CDR1 SGHTA, CDR2 FQGNSA. CDR3 residues: CASSPYVGGSYNEQFF. CDR3 in DNA: TGTGCCAGCAGCCCCTATGTGGGGGGCTCCTACAATGAGCAGTTCTTC.

This chain joins TRBV28 and TRBJ1-1, with a tentative D call TRBD1 (5 bases). Deletions cut 7 bases from V and 5 bases from J, with 20 bases between. Germline assignment: CDR1 MDHEN and CDR2 SYDVKM. The CDR3 contains 15 residues. In DNA form, the CDR3 reads TGTGCCAGCACCCTCTCCAGGAAGGGGAGGACTGAAGCTTTCTTT. This translates into CASTLSRKGRTEAFF.

The chain combines TRBV5-4 with TRBJ1-1; D is ambiguous. CDR1 is SGHNT, CDR2 YYREEE, per germline (reference sequence). This CDR3 contains 13 residues. Trimming stripped 0 bases from V and 0 bases from J, with 3 bases between. CDR3 nucleotide sequence: TGTGCCAGCAGCTTGGCAGTGAACACTGAAGCTTTCTTT. It yields the protein CASSLAVNTEAFF. Combining the CDR3 with reference TRBV5-4 and TRBJ1-1 gives the whole variable domain ETGVTQSPTHLIKTRGQQVTLRCSSQSGHNTVSWYQQALGQGPQFIFQYYREEENGRGNFPPRFSGLQFPNYSSELNVNALELDDSALYLCASSLAVNTEAFFGQGTRLTVV.

V usage is TRBV27 and J usage is TRBJ2-7, with 8 bases fitting TRBD2. V was clipped by 7 bases and J by 6 bases; unmatched bases: 14. This CDR3 comprises 15 residues. Germline V gives CDR1 MNHEY, CDR2 SMNVEV (reference sequence). Written as DNA, the CDR3 is TGTGCCAGCATCTTCGGGAGGGCCAATTCTTTCGAGCAGTACTTC. This sequence encodes CASIFGRANSFEQYF.